A single sample gave rise to the 24 T cell receptor beta chains below, sequenced in a study of yellow fever vaccine responses in identical twins listed by TCRdb under 2018. Receptor libraries were prepared by RT-PCR. Sequencer: Illumina HiSeq 2500. Clones were called with MiXCR by TCRdb after fastp trimmed the public reads at Q25, and only in-frame beta chains were retained. CDR3 protein duplicates are merged, each entry listing the most common genes and DNA. The sample contains approximately 13,000 distinct CDR3 sequences, 84% of them found a single time. The ten top clones hold over 1.5% of the sample. The source was T cells from blood (PBMCs), unsorted or a sorted subset (not recorded which), collected before or after yellow fever vaccination (not recorded which). The receptors were sampled from a woman aged 18-35 years who received the yellow fever vaccine. Donor details come from another sample of the same person, matched by shared clones.

The chain uses TRBV18 and TRBJ2-3; D is undetermined. Germline CDR1 KGHSH, CDR2 LQKENI. V was pared by 1 base and J by 5 bases, with 4 bases between. The CDR3 runs 12 residues. The CDR3 DNA is TGTGCCAGCTCACCACAGGAAGATACGCAGTATTTT. Its translation: CASSPQEDTQYF.

The chain uses TRBV21-1 and TRBJ2-3; the table assigns TRBD1, which was not confirmed against the DNA. TRBV21-1 is flagged as a pseudogene. The CDR3 covers 17 residues. The CDR3 DNA sequence: TGTGCCAGCAGCAAGGGACAGACCTGCTTTAGCACAGATACGCAGTATTTT. This codes for CASSKGQTCFSTDTQYF.

The V gene is TRBV4-3, the J gene TRBJ2-3; no reliable D call. The CDR3 is 14 residues long. Germline V gene lookup returns CDR1 LGHNA and CDR2 YSLEER. V lost 0 bases and J lost 2, with 6 bases in between. CDR3 amino acids: CASSQEGYTDTQYF. The CDR3 DNA is TGCGCCAGCAGCCAAGAGGGGTACACAGATACGCAGTATTTT.

This rearrangement joins TRBV2 to TRBJ1-6; D is possibly TRBD1 (5 bases). The CDR3 is made up of 15 amino acids. The V gene's germline CDR1 is SNHLY and CDR2 FYNNEI. Trimming took 5 bases from V and 9 from J, leaving 17 bases between them. The CDR3 DNA is TGTGCCAGCAGTCGGGACGGTCAGGTCGGTTCACCCCTCCACTTT. Its translation: CASSRDGQVGSPLHF.

The genes are TRBV6-2 or TRBV6-3 and TRBJ2-3; 9 bases map to TRBD1. The junction had 10 bases not matched to a gene; V was cut back by 2 bases and J by 1 base. Germline V CDR1 and CDR2: MNHEY, SVGEGT. CDR3 size: 18 residues. CDR3 residues: CASSYPGTGRRGTDTQYF. In DNA form, the CDR3 reads TGTGCCAGCAGTTACCCCGGGACAGGGCGACGTGGCACAGATACGCAGTATTTT.

The chain joins TRBV4-2 to TRBJ2-7, with D perhaps matching TRBD1 or TRBD2 (6 bases each). The germline CDR1 and CDR2 sequences are LGHNA and YNFKEQ. V was clipped by 4 bases and J by 6 bases, with 19 bases between them. This CDR3 spans 15 amino acids. This CDR3 is CASSLDGGGLSEQYF. The CDR3 DNA reads as TGTGCCAGCAGCCTCGACGGAGGGGGGTTGAGCGAGCAGTACTTC.

V usage is TRBV4-1 and J usage is TRBJ2-7, with D hard to call. The CDR3 loop spans 12 amino acids. Germline V gene lookup returns CDR1 MGHRA and CDR2 YSYEKL. Deletions cut 1 base from V and 2 bases from J, with 3 bases between. The CDR3 protein is CASSQGPYEQYF. The DNA of the CDR3 is TGCGCCAGCAGCCAAGGCCCCTACGAGCAGTACTTC.

The chain links TRBV6-1 to TRBJ1-2, with D hard to call. Germline loops: CDR1 MNHNS, CDR2 SASEGT. This CDR3 spans 15 amino acids. V was clipped by 7 bases and J by 4 bases, with 19 bases between them. The CDR3 DNA follows: TGTGCCAGCAACTTATCCGGTCTAGGGTTCTATGGCTACACCTTC. It specifies CASNLSGLGFYGYTF.

The V and J genes are TRBV4-1 and TRBJ2-4, with TRBD1 identical over 8 bases. The germline V gene encodes CDR1 MGHRA and CDR2 YSYEKL. This CDR3 contains 15 residues. Losses at the gene ends were 1 base for V and 3 bases for J; bases not matched to a gene: 2. The CDR3 DNA reads as TGCGCCAGCAGCCAAGTTGGGACAGGCAAAAACATTCAGTACTTC. Its translation: CASSQVGTGKNIQYF.

This chain joins TRBV20-1 and TRBJ2-7; D uncertain. This CDR3 has 11 residues. CDR1 is DFQATT, CDR2 SNEGSKA, per germline (reference sequence). The V gene lost 6 bases and the J gene lost 0 bases, with 6 bases spanning the gap. The CDR3 nucleotides are TGCAGTGCCGCAATCTCCTACGAGCAGTACTTC. Residues: CSAAISYEQYF.

The chain uses TRBV11-2 and TRBJ2-5; D is possibly TRBD1 (5 bases). Germline loops: CDR1 SGHAT, CDR2 FQNNGV. The CDR3 totals 15 residues. The V and J ends lost 9 bases and 1 base respectively, with 18 bases between them. CDR3 in amino acids: CASSGQGAIQETQYF. Here the CDR3 DNA reads TGTGCCAGTTCAGGACAAGGGGCGATCCAAGAGACCCAGTACTTC.

The J gene is TRBJ2-1, the V gene TRBV2, with 9 bases fitting TRBD2. J was trimmed by 9 bases and V by 3 bases; bases with no gene match: 15. Germline assignment: CDR1 SNHLY and CDR2 FYNNEI. This CDR3 spans 17 amino acids. The CDR3 bases are TGTGCCAGCAGTGATATGGCAGGGCTAGCGGGATCCGGTGAGCAGTTCTTC. Translation gives CASSDMAGLAGSGEQFF.

The chain employs TRBV10-3 and TRBJ2-5; 8 nucleotides agree with TRBD1. J was trimmed by 4 bases and V by 10 bases; bases with no gene match: 8. CDR1 is ENHRY, CDR2 SYGVKD, per germline. The CDR3 is 13 amino acids. The CDR3 coding sequence is TGTGCCACCAGGGGGCGTTCGGGAGAGACCCAGTACTTC. Translated: CATRGRSGETQYF.

The V and J genes are TRBV27 and TRBJ2-7; D is ambiguous. Trimming took off 1 base at V and 0 bases at J, with 7 bases between the two ends. Germline V CDR1 and CDR2: MNHEY, SMNVEV (reference sequence). There are 14 residues in the CDR3. The CDR3 DNA is TGTGCCAGCAGTTTATACGGCAGCTCCTACGAGCAGTACTTC. This translates into CASSLYGSSYEQYF.

V gene TRBV29-1 combines with J gene TRBJ2-1, with TRBD2 identical over 9 bases. J was trimmed by 6 bases and V by 5 bases; bases with no gene match: 11. The CDR3 extends over 15 amino acids. Germline V gene data show CDR1 as SQVTM and CDR2 as ANQGSEA. CDR3 in amino acids: CSVRGRARTGNEQFF. The CDR3 DNA reads as TGCAGCGTTCGCGGGAGGGCCAGAACAGGCAATGAGCAGTTCTTC.

This chain connects TRBV28 to TRBJ2-1, with 7 bases fitting TRBD2. The J segment lost 10 bases and the V segment lost 5 bases, leaving 11 bases of the junction unmatched. CDR1 is MDHEN and CDR2 is SYDVKM in the germline V gene. There are 14 residues in the CDR3. The chain's CDR3 is CASSLFVGGDEQFF. The CDR3 DNA reads TGTGCCAGCAGTCTATTTGTGGGAGGGGACGAGCAGTTCTTC.

On this clonotype itself: One end of the junction does not line up with germline, which may come from a read error. The chain couples TRBV6-4 to TRBJ2-3; 7 bases fit TRBD1. The CDR3 covers 13 residues. CDR1 is MRHNA and CDR2 is SNTAGT in the germline V gene. CDR3 coding DNA: TGTGCCACCAGTGACTCGGACAGGGATACGCAGTATTTT. This sequence encodes CATSDSDRDTQYF.

The J gene is TRBJ1-1, the V gene TRBV6-4, with D possibly matching TRBD1 (5 bases). With 0 bases removed from V and 1 base from J, the gap between germline ends came to 12 bases. Germline CDR1 is MRHNA and CDR2 is SNTAGT. This CDR3 region has 16 residues. This CDR3 is CASSDSGEGPNTEAFF. DNA of the CDR3: TGTGCCAGCAGTGACTCAGGGGAGGGCCCGAACACTGAAGCTTTCTTT.

The V call is TRBV5-1, the J call TRBJ2-1; the match to TRBD2 covers 7 bases. In germline, CDR1 is SGHRS, CDR2 YFSETQ. This CDR3 comprises 15 residues. Trimming at V came to 2 bases and at J to 0 bases, leaving 2 bases not matched to a gene. DNA for the CDR3: TGCGCCAGCAGCTTAGGCGGGAGCTCCTACAATGAGCAGTTCTTC. As protein: CASSLGGSSYNEQFF.

The chain carries TRBV2 and TRBJ2-2, with 12 bases that match TRBD2. With 10 bases clipped from V and 1 base from J, the junction kept 4 bases outside the gene matches. This CDR3 is built from 15 residues. The germline V gene encodes CDR1 SNHLY and CDR2 FYNNEI. The CDR3 loop reads CATLLAGGNTGELFF. The CDR3 region has the DNA TGTGCCACCCTACTAGCGGGGGGGAACACCGGGGAGCTGTTTTTT.

V usage is TRBV4-1 and J usage is TRBJ2-7; D remains ambiguous. Germline V CDR1 and CDR2: MGHRA, YSYEKL. The ends were cut back, 0 bases at V and 2 bases at J, with 5 bases in the middle. The CDR3 is 13 amino acids. In DNA, the CDR3 is TGCGCCAGCAGCCAAGAGGGTCCCTACGAGCAGTACTTC. Its translation is CASSQEGPYEQYF.

The chain recombines TRBV11-1 with TRBJ2-5; TRBD2 agrees at 12 bases. The V segment lost 5 bases and the J segment 4 bases; nucleotides outside the gene matches: 8. Per germline, CDR1 SGHAT and CDR2 FQDESV (reference sequence). The CDR3 is 16 residues long. This CDR3 reads CASSPPGLAGGETQYF. Written as DNA, the CDR3 is TGTGCCAGCAGCCCCCCGGGACTAGCGGGCGGAGAGACCCAGTACTTC.

This chain joins TRBV4-1 and TRBJ2-3; perhaps TRBD2 as D (5 bases). The CDR3 covers 13 residues. V lost 3 bases and J lost 5, with 9 bases in between. Germline V lookup: CDR1 MGHRA, CDR2 YSYEKL. The CDR3 DNA is TGCGCCAGCAGCCAGGAACTAGAAGATACGCAGTATTTT. It translates to CASSQELEDTQYF.

This chain joins TRBV4-2 and TRBJ2-4, with 9 bases fitting TRBD2. The CDR3 covers 16 residues. V lost 0 bases and J lost 7; bases outside the gene matches: 7. CDR1 and CDR2 (germline): LGHNA, YNFKEQ. The CDR3 DNA follows: TGTGCCAGCAGCCAAGAGCCCGGCGGGGGGGCGAACATTCAGTACTTC. Translated, it gives CASSQEPGGGANIQYF.